One and the same sample provided the 12 T cell receptor beta chains below, sequenced in a study of lymphopenia after photon versus proton radiotherapy. The table came from immunoSEQ multiplex PCR; TCRdb's copy has only in-frame clones and leaves some out. Of about 40,000 clones detected, approximately 82% appear once; the ten largest clones hold roughly 23%. The sample in question was peripheral blood, obtained from a patient treated with proton-based radiotherapy. These receptors were obtained from a woman between 70 and 85 years old with pancreatic cancer.

V is TRBV9 and J is TRBJ2-2; the D call may be TRBD1 or TRBD2 (5 bases each). Germline V gene sequence: CDR1 SGDLS, CDR2 YYNGEE. The CDR3 has 19 amino acids. Trimming left V 0 bases short and J 4 bases short, with 22 bases between. DNA for the CDR3: TGTGCCAGCAGCGTAGAAGGCTGGGGCGTTGGAGGATTCACCGGGGAGCTGTTTTTT. Encoded protein: CASSVEGWGVGGFTGELFF.

The chain combines TRBV12-5 with TRBJ1-2, with D possibly TRBD1 on 6 matching bases. Germline V CDR1 and CDR2: LGHNT, FRNRAP. The V end lost 8 bases, the J end lost 8 bases, and 18 bases lay between the germline ends. The length of the CDR3 is 13 residues. The DNA for the CDR3 is TGTGCTAGTTCGGAACAGGGATTTAACGGCTACACCTTC. It translates to CASSEQGFNGYTF. Drawing the rest from reference TRBV12-5 and TRBJ1-2, the complete variable domain is DARVTQTPRHKVTEMGQEVTMRCQPILGHNTVFWYRQTMMQGLELLAYFRNRAPLDDSGMPKDRFSAEMPDATLATLKIQPSEPRDSAVYFCASSEQGFNGYTFGSGTRLTVV.

This clone was seen a single time. The chain combines TRBV2 with TRBJ1-4; D is unclear. CDR3 size: 15 residues. Germline V gene lookup returns CDR1 SNHLY and CDR2 FYNNEI. Trimming stripped 4 bases from V and 2 bases from J, with 11 bases between. CDR3 sequence: CASSGFYGTNEKLFF. CDR3 DNA: TGTGCCAGCAGTGGCTTTTACGGCACTAATGAAAAACTGTTTTTT.

This sequence joins TRBV7-2 and TRBJ2-7; TRBD2 is a possible D gene (6 bases). Germline V CDR1 and CDR2: SGHTA, FQGNSA. V was cut by 4 bases and J by 2 bases, with 18 bases left in between. The CDR3 loop spans 16 amino acids. The CDR3 DNA reads TGTGCCAGCAGCTATGGGAGGCTAGCCCTCACCTACGAGCAGTACTTC. Protein product: CASSYGRLALTYEQYF.

V gene TRBV11-2 combines with J gene TRBJ2-6, with TRBD1 matching 8 bases. CDR1 is SGHAT, CDR2 FQNNGV, per germline. V shed 3 bases and J 2 bases; nucleotides not matched to a gene: 3. CDR3 length: 16 residues. CDR3 in DNA: TGTGCCAGCAGCTTCCAGGGGGCGCCTGGGGCCAACGTCCTGACTTTC. Protein product: CASSFQGAPGANVLTF. The whole variable domain, filled in from reference TRBV11-2 and TRBJ2-6, reads EAGVAQSPRYKIIEKRQSVAFWCNPISGHATLYWYQQILGQGPKLLIQFQNNGVVDDSQLPKDRFSAERLKGVDSTLKIQPAKLEDSAVYLCASSFQGAPGANVLTFGAGSRLTVL.

The chain employs TRBV7-9 and TRBJ2-7; weak D call: TRBD2 (5 bases). Germline CDR1 is SEHNR and CDR2 is FQNEAQ (reference sequence). The CDR3 covers 14 residues. With 1 base removed from V and 6 bases from J, the gap between germline ends came to 13 bases. DNA of the CDR3: TGTGCCAGCAGCTTAGGGGAGCGGAGCCTCGAGCAGTACTTC. This encodes CASSLGERSLEQYF. Based on the CDR3 plus reference TRBV7-9 and TRBJ2-7, the full variable domain is DTGVSQNPRHKITKRGQNVTFRCDPISEHNRLYWYRQTLGQGPEFLTYFQNEAQLEKSRLLSDRFSAERPKGSFSTLEIQRTEQGDSAMYLCASSLGERSLEQYFGPGTRLTVT.

The chain carries TRBV9 and TRBJ2-7; maybe TRBD2 (5 bases). CDR1 SGDLS and CDR2 YYNGEE come from the germline V gene. The CDR3 consists of 12 residues. Trimming removed 5 bases at V and 2 bases at J, with 8 bases between. In DNA form, the CDR3 reads TGTGCCAGCAGTCTCGGGGCCTACGAGCAGTACTTC. Its translation is CASSLGAYEQYF.

The J gene is TRBJ1-4, the V gene TRBV7-9; 9 bases agree with TRBD1. After removal of 5 bases from V and 5 bases from J, the junction contained 6 bases not matched to a gene. CDR3 length equals 15 residues. Germline V gene lookup returns CDR1 SEHNR and CDR2 FQNEAQ (reference sequence). The CDR3 loop reads CASSDRDRENEKLFF. For the CDR3, the DNA is TGTGCCAGCAGCGACCGGGACAGGGAAAATGAAAAACTGTTTTTT.

This clone showed up just once. The chain joins TRBV4-2 to TRBJ1-1; 7 positions match TRBD1. V lost 0 bases to trimming and J lost 1 base; unmatched junction nucleotides: 8. The CDR3 is 17 amino acids. Germline V CDR1 and CDR2: LGHNA, YNFKEQ. The CDR3 protein is CASSQDSEGAQNTEAFF. DNA for the CDR3: TGTGCCAGCAGCCAAGACTCGGAGGGGGCCCAGAACACTGAAGCTTTCTTT.

V gene TRBV19 combines with J gene TRBJ2-3; 10 bases are shared with TRBD2. Germline CDR1 LNHDA, CDR2 SQIVND (reference sequence). CDR3 size: 15 residues. The junction had 3 bases not matched to a gene; V was cut back by 3 bases and J by 3 bases. CDR3 sequence reads: CASSMLAGATDTQYF. The CDR3 region has the DNA TGTGCCAGTAGTATGCTAGCGGGAGCGACAGATACGCAGTATTTT.

The chain couples TRBV6-6 to TRBJ1-5; D gene ambiguous. With 6 bases removed from V and 3 bases from J, the gap between germline ends came to 12 bases. The CDR3 loop spans 14 amino acids. From germline, CDR1 is MNHNY and CDR2 SVGAGI (reference sequence). The CDR3 reads CASRGGGVNQPQHF. In DNA form, the CDR3 reads TGTGCCAGCAGGGGTGGCGGGGTCAATCAGCCCCAGCATTTT.

Of note for this clone: One end of the junction does not line up with germline, which may come from a read error. This chain joins TRBV7-7 and TRBJ2-2; D ambiguous. The CDR3 is 14 amino acids. The germline CDR1 and CDR2 sequences are SSHAT and FNYEAQ (reference sequence). This CDR3 reads CASSLLASTGELFF. CDR3 coding DNA: TGTGCTAGCAGCTTATTAGCTAGCACCGGGGAGCTGTTTTTT.